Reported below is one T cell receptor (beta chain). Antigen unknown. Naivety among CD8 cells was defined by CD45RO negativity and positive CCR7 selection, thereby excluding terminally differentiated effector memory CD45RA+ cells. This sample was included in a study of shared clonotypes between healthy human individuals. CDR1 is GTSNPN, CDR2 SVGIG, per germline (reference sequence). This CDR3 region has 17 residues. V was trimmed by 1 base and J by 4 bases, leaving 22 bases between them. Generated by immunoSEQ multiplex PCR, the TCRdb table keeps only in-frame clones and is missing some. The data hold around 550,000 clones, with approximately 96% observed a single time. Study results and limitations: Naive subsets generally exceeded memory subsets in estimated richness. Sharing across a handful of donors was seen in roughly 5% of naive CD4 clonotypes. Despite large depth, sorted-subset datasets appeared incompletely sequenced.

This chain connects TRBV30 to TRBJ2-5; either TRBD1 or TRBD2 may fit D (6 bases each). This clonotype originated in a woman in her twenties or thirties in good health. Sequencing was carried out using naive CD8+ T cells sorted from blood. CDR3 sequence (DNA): TGTGCCTGGAGTGACGGACAATTTTGGGGGGCGGGAGAGACCCAGTACTTC. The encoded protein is CAWSDGQFWGAGETQYF.